A selection of T cell receptor beta chains follows, all from one sample in a study of blood T cells in healthy people across ages. TCRdb recomputed calls from the 5' RACE reads with MiXCR, one row per CDR3 protein. The data hold about 1 million distinct CDR3 sequences, with less than 50% observed a single time. Sequencing used blood. These TCRs come from a woman aged 55-70 years in good health. CDR3s include the opening cysteine and the closing phenylalanine or tryptophan.

V gene: TRBV5-1
J gene: TRBJ2-7
CDR3 protein: CASSLDIISYEQYF

V gene: TRBV6-2/TRBV6-3
J gene: TRBJ2-1
CDR3 protein: CASIEGLVRYNEQFF

V gene: TRBV3-1
J gene: TRBJ2-1
CDR3 protein: CASSQALRPPEQFF

V gene: TRBV10-3
J gene: TRBJ2-7
CDR3 protein: CAISEVSAGGPHEQYF

V gene: TRBV7-2
J gene: TRBJ2-1
CDR3 protein: CASSLGTMGEENYNEQFF

V gene: TRBV21-1
J gene: TRBJ1-5
CDR3 protein: CASSKVGSGQGDQPQHF

V gene: TRBV6-5
J gene: TRBJ1-6
CDR3 protein: CACGRDYRNSPLHF

V gene: TRBV3-1
J gene: TRBJ1-2
CDR3 protein: CASSQDNGRTDDYGYTF

V gene: TRBV5-1
J gene: TRBJ1-2
CDR3 protein: CASGTANGYTF

V gene: TRBV7-6
J gene: .
CDR3 protein: CASSGTSEGTQYF

V gene: TRBV9
J gene: .
CDR3 protein: CASSVAGGQGAETQYF

V gene: TRBV25-1
J gene: TRBJ2-3
CDR3 protein: CASSTSPRTSGRNTQYF

V gene: TRBV7-9
J gene: TRBJ2-7
CDR3 protein: CASSLEGSGYEQYF

V gene: TRBV2
J gene: TRBJ2-5
CDR3 protein: CASSETAVPQETQYF

V gene: TRBV20-1
J gene: TRBJ1-5
CDR3 protein: CSARRGRSGPQHF

V gene: TRBV6-5
J gene: TRBJ2-7
CDR3 protein: CASSYLAGEGEQYF

V gene: TRBV12-3/TRBV12-4
J gene: TRBJ2-5
CDR3 protein: CASSPHTPRGETQYF

V gene: TRBV3-1
J gene: TRBJ2-3
CDR3 protein: CASSQAGLAGVTDTQYF